This T cell receptor beta chain appears in the sequencing data of a study of blood T cell repertoires in COVID-19. For the study at large: The United States, Italy and Spain were the sources of the acute and convalescent COVID-19 samples. In each case, the material was cDNA or gDNA derived from T cells, B-cell-depleted T cells, or PBMCs.

Under the authors' procedure: By means of reference gene primer amplification, nucleated cell counts were estimated. Sequenced by immunoSEQ multiplex PCR; TCRdb stores in-frame clones only, minus some. D and trimming come from the DNA, and the V and J calls and clone size come from that table. Of under 85,000 clones listed, under 80% are singletons. This TCR came from a human donor in a cohort sampled during active COVID-19. Sequencing was done on a sample of peripheral blood.

In DNA, the CDR3 is TGTGCCAGCAGTCCCGGACAGGCGAACACTGAAGCTTTCTTT. This sequence encodes CASSPGQANTEAFF. V gene TRBV28 combines with J gene TRBJ1-1; 7 bases fit TRBD1. Germline trimming cut 5 bases from V and 1 base from J; bases unmatched to any gene: 4. From germline, CDR1 is MDHEN and CDR2 SYDVKM. The CDR3 has 14 amino acids.